This section outlines one TCR beta chain sequence together with its context. It lacks a known antigen. It has no much larger one-base neighbor in the sample; base qualities were not kept. This specimen's time point label, interpreted: baseline before first vaccination. The label giving this sample's treatment or condition can be read as: meningococcal conjugate vaccine given as trial control. Vaccinee samples were obtained from the UK trials COV001 and COV002, which included a single-blind randomized controlled phase 2/3 trial of AZD1222 (ChAdOx1 nCoV-19) in healthy adults. Trial participant PBMC samples were collected at day 0 and day 28 after the second dose for TCRbeta chain sequencing. The CDR3 regions of human TCRbeta chains were analyzed by immunosequencing. The study's processing was this. TCRs in the repertoires were compared against a reference library of SARS-CoV-2-specific TCRs that had been generated with the MIRA antigen-specificity platform. Breadth was defined as the fraction of unique TCRs that were SARS-CoV-2-associated, and depth was defined as the fraction of total T cells that were SARS-CoV-2-associated. Using the MIRA data, each spike-specific TCR was assigned both to the spike region to which the TCR was reactive and to a CD4 or CD8 class. Log10-transformed breadth and depth values were compared by one-way ANOVA with Sidak's multiple comparisons tests. TCRdb limited this immuneACCESS table to in-frame rearrangements with V and J called. A share of clones is missing; checked studies link under half to unresolved V genes, and the rest is unexplained. V and J calls and clone size follow that table, whereas D and trimming were derived from the DNA. For this sample there are roughly 120,000 clones; 88% appear just once. The top ten clonotypes cover 15% to 20% of the sample.

The record originates from a study of T cell responses to AZD1222 COVID-19 vaccine (TCRdb year 2021). At the level of the whole study: TCR sequencing covered 233 trial participants: nearly 210 given two doses of AZD1222 and approximately 26 given two doses of MenACWY control vaccine. Trial participants were enrolled by age into 18-55, 56-69 and 70-plus year subgroups, with around 150, 28 and 57 TCR-sequenced participants respectively.

On the study overall, not on this receptor specifically: Conclusions about previously exposed vaccinees are limited, since just 6 or 7 AZD1222 recipients were seropositive for SARS-CoV-2 at baseline. In the small 56-69-year group, the increase in depth fell short of significance, most likely because of low power. The vaccine-associated CD4 TCRs covered the entire spike protein, and the dominant responses fell in regions 160-218 and 743-854. Reportedly, almost half of the unique spike-specific TCRs recognized epitopes lying outside the regions that are mutated in the B.1.351 and B.1.1.7 variants. No day 14 peak-response samples were available, so repertoires were characterized only after the peak T cell response. Participants were mostly white British and included more females than males, and it was suggested by the authors that clonal diversity may have been underestimated. Spike-specific TCR breadth and depth rose significantly after two AZD1222 doses compared with day 0 and with MenACWY recipients.

The germline V gene (reference sequence) provides CDR1 LNHDA and CDR2 SQIVND. The junction carries 14 bases between V and J, which are trimmed by 6 bases and 0 bases respectively. Spanning cysteine to phenylalanine, the CDR3 consists of 15 amino acids. The retained sequence is limited to the CDR3, 45 bases, with the frame set at the first base. This specimen consisted of peripheral blood, obtained on day 0 of MenACWY control vaccination. The V and J genes are TRBV19 and TRBJ1-2, with TRBD1 perhaps the D gene, on 5 matching bases. This TCR was sampled from an adult in good health. The CDR3 here reads CASSKQDGANYGYTF. The nucleotide sequence reads as follows: TGTGCCAGTAGCAAACAGGACGGCGCTAACTATGGCTACACCTTC.